This entry lists 9 T cell receptor beta chains sequenced from one sample in a study of shared clonotypes between healthy human individuals. TCRdb's table, derived via immunoSEQ multiplex PCR, lists solely in-frame clones and lacks some. The data show about 2 million clones, about 95% seen once. Naive CD8 cells were CD45RO-negative, positively selected for CCR7, excluding terminally differentiated effector memory CD45RA+ cells. Sequenced material: naive CD8+ T cells sorted from blood. These TCRs come from a young man in good health.

Concerning this clone itself: A junction end diverges from the germline sequence, so it may reflect a read error. At the DNA level, this CDR3 is encoded by other sequences in the same sample as well. V usage is TRBV4-3 and J usage is TRBJ1-1; tentatively, D is TRBD1 (5 bases). The germline gives CDR1 LGHNA, CDR2 YSLEER. CDR3 length equals 16 residues. The chain's CDR3 is CASSQDLEGLNTEAFF. The CDR3 DNA reads as TGCGCCAGCAGTCAAGATCTCGAGGGGTTGAACACTGAAGCTTTCTTT.

The chain recombines TRBV7-2 with TRBJ2-7, with 15 bases that match TRBD2. This CDR3 spans 13 amino acids. Germline V lookup: CDR1 SGHTA, CDR2 FQGNSA. V dropped 4 bases and J dropped 12; count of bases not matched to a gene: 4. CDR3: CASSSGLAGGLYF. The CDR3 DNA is TGTGCCAGCAGCTCGGGACTAGCGGGAGGTCTGTACTTC.

V and J are TRBV28 and TRBJ2-7; TRBD1 might be the D (7 bases). The CDR3 is made up of 13 amino acids. Trimming took off 7 bases at V and 5 bases at J, with 15 bases between the two ends. The germline V gene has CDR1 MDHEN and CDR2 SYDVKM. The CDR3: CASNRRGRDEQYF. The CDR3 DNA is TGTGCCAGCAATAGGAGGGGGCGGGACGAGCAGTACTTC.

The chain links TRBV7-3 to TRBJ2-3; 9 bases line up with TRBD1. This CDR3 is built from 14 residues. Germline CDR1 and CDR2: SGHTA and FQGTGA. With 5 bases clipped from V and 6 bases from J, the junction kept 6 bases outside the gene matches. CDR3 nucleotide sequence: TGTGCCAGCAGCCCGGACAGGGGAATGGATACGCAGTATTTT. This encodes CASSPDRGMDTQYF.

This chain links TRBV30 with TRBJ2-7, with D hard to call. The CDR3 spans 15 residues. Germline values: CDR1 GTSNPN, CDR2 SVGIG (reference sequence). Trimming stripped 3 bases from V and 0 bases from J, with 15 bases between. The CDR3 spells CAWRIVEKSSYEQYF. Here the CDR3 DNA reads TGTGCCTGGAGGATCGTAGAAAAAAGCTCCTACGAGCAGTACTTC.

The chain employs TRBV9 and TRBJ2-3; 7 bases map to TRBD1. Germline V gene lookup returns CDR1 SGDLS and CDR2 YYNGEE. The CDR3 runs 17 residues. The junction had 11 bases not matched to a gene; V was cut back by 2 bases and J by 2 bases. The CDR3 nucleotides are TGTGCCAGCAGCGTGGAGACCCAGGGGGTCTACACAGATACGCAGTATTTT. Translating it yields CASSVETQGVYTDTQYF.

The genes are TRBV27 and TRBJ2-2; 8 nucleotides line up with TRBD1. The CDR3 has 16 amino acids. Germline V gene lookup returns CDR1 MNHEY and CDR2 SMNVEV (reference sequence). V lost 5 bases to trimming and J lost 0 bases; unmatched junction nucleotides: 5. CDR3 loop: CASSPQQGANTGELFF. The CDR3 DNA follows: TGTGCCAGCAGTCCCCAACAGGGGGCGAACACCGGGGAGCTGTTTTTT.

The chain uses TRBV27 and TRBJ2-4; D not resolved. Trimming shortened V by 5 bases and J by 4 bases, and 18 bases separated the two germline ends. Germline CDR1 and CDR2: MNHEY and SMNVEV (reference sequence). CDR3 length: 16 amino acids. The CDR3 DNA is TGTGCCAGCAGTCCGCGCTTCGGGCAAGAGAAAAACATTCAGTACTTC. It yields the protein CASSPRFGQEKNIQYF.

This chain uses TRBV7-2 with TRBJ2-1, with 9 bases that match TRBD2. J was trimmed by 5 bases and V by 5 bases; bases with no gene match: 4. Germline V gene lookup returns CDR1 SGHTA and CDR2 FQGNSA. This CDR3 spans 14 amino acids. The CDR3 bases are TGTGCCAGCAGCGGGACTAGCTTAGACAATGAGCAGTTCTTC. As protein: CASSGTSLDNEQFF.